These 4 T cell receptor beta chains share one sample of origin, sequenced in a study of spatial heterogeneity in lung cancer. Study observations and caveats: Counts of expanded intratumoral alpha and beta TCRs tracked tumor mutation counts.

What these receptors recognize is not known. TCRdb reprocessed the 5' RACE reads with MiXCR, giving one entry per CDR3 protein. The profile covers several thousand distinct CDR3 sequences, with about 9.3% appearing a single time and around 10% taken by the ten largest. Indicated time point: sample taken at primary tumor resection. Sequencing used lung tumor tissue, obtained at surgery. The receptors were sampled from a male donor with early-stage non-small cell lung cancer.

This clonotype was seen many times. The DNA for the CDR3 is TGTGCCAGCAGCTTAGCGGCTAGCGGGGCCGCTGGGGCCAACGTCCTGACTTTC. This translates into CASSLAASGAAGANVLTF. This chain joins TRBV7-2 and TRBJ2-6, with 9 bases that match TRBD2. Trimming removed 0 bases from V and 2 bases from J; junction bases left unmatched: 5. Per the germline V gene, CDR1 is SGHTA and CDR2 is FQGNSA. The CDR3 covers 18 residues.

This clonotype was found many times. V is TRBV7-2 and J is TRBJ2-3, with D possibly matching TRBD2 (7 bases). Germline CDR1 and CDR2: SGHTA and FQGNSA. The CDR3 covers 15 residues. V gave up 3 bases and J gave up 3 bases, with 13 bases separating them. The DNA for the CDR3 is TGTGCCAGCAGCTTTGGAGGGGGGGTGACAGATACGCAGTATTTT. This codes for CASSFGGGVTDTQYF.

The chain has TRBV7-2 and TRBJ2-2, with D possibly TRBD1 on 6 matching bases. Trimming stripped 4 bases from V and 6 bases from J, with 15 bases between. The CDR3 runs 15 residues. The germline V gene encodes CDR1 SGHTA and CDR2 FQGNSA. As DNA, the CDR3 is TGTGCCAGCAGCTCAGGGGCAGGACATCCCGGGGAGCTGTTTTTT. Protein product: CASSSGAGHPGELFF.

V is TRBV11-2 and J is TRBJ2-3; D ambiguous. The ends were cut back, 3 bases at V and 6 bases at J, with 7 bases in the middle. The germline V gene encodes CDR1 SGHAT and CDR2 FQNNGV. The CDR3 consists of 12 residues. This chain's CDR3 is CASSFRADTQYF. CDR3 DNA sequence: TGTGCCAGCAGCTTTAGGGCTGATACGCAGTATTTT.